This TCR beta chain originates from a study of blood T cells in healthy people across ages. Then a second PCR, running about 6 to 11 cycles, was carried out with a sample-barcoded 5' primer and a J-beta primer mix. TCRdb independently ran MiXCR on the 5' RACE reads; one entry per CDR3 protein. The table shows approximately 760,000 distinct CDR3 sequences, with approximately 25% occurring only once. CDR1 is SQVTM and CDR2 is ANQGSEA in the germline V gene. Trimming took 6 bases from V and 1 from J, leaving 15 bases between them. The CDR3 loop spans 14 amino acids. Isolation recovered at least 6.5 million PBMCs from every sample. These data also formed part of another study, on T cells of mothers and their children. That report notes: Mother-child pairs who were related displayed a slightly higher overlap than unrelated pairs, a difference that was non-significant.

Sequenced material: blood. The chain is built from TRBV29-1 and TRBJ1-1, with D perhaps TRBD1 (5 bases). The sequence was obtained from a boy younger than 18 in good health. This chain's CDR3 is CSVRKVGGNTEAFF. CDR3 nucleotide sequence: TGCAGCGTACGGAAGGTCGGGGGGAACACTGAAGCTTTCTTT.